The 27 T cell receptor beta chains in this list originate from one sample, sequenced in a study of human T cells and chemical hapten exposure. TCRdb reprocessed the 5' RACE reads with MiXCR, giving one entry per CDR3 protein. The sample contains under 150,000 distinct CDR3 sequences, approximately 20% of which appear only once. Total RNA came from unfractionated whole blood. The receptors here all came from a human donor in good health.

The J gene is TRBJ1-5, the V gene TRBV12-3 or TRBV12-4; maybe TRBD1 (5 bases). The CDR3 totals 14 residues. Deletions cut 3 bases from V and 4 bases from J, with 10 bases between. In DNA form, the CDR3 reads TGTGCCAGCAGTTTCGGCTGGGGGAATCAGCCCCAGCATTTT. As protein: CASSFGWGNQPQHF.

DNA of the CDR3: TGTGCCAGCAGAAGGACAGGAGACTCCTACGAGCAGTACTTC. Protein sequence: CASRRTGDSYEQYF. This chain links TRBV12-3 or TRBV12-4 with TRBJ2-7; 7 nucleotides line up with TRBD1. This CDR3 contains 14 residues. J lost 0 bases, V lost 6 bases, and 5 bases had no gene match.

This clonotype showed up just a few times. The DNA of the CDR3 is TGTGCCAGCTCGTCGCCGGGGAACAATCAGCCCCAGCATTTT. Its protein is CASSSPGNNQPQHF. This chain joins TRBV2 and TRBJ1-5; D is ambiguous. Germline assignment: CDR1 SNHLY and CDR2 FYNNEI. This CDR3 has 14 residues. Trimming stripped 8 bases from V and 3 bases from J, with 14 bases between.

This clonotype has ten or more counts. The CDR3 is CASSFSGGKGTEAFF. The CDR3 DNA follows: TGTGCCAGCAGTTTTAGCGGGGGCAAAGGGACTGAAGCTTTCTTT. The chain couples TRBV28 to TRBJ1-1, with D maybe TRBD1 (6 bases). Trimming cost V 3 bases and J 5 bases, with 16 bases left between them. The CDR3 contains 15 residues. Germline V gene lookup returns CDR1 MDHEN and CDR2 SYDVKM.

A few counts support this clonotype. The chain links TRBV18 to TRBJ1-1; 7 bases fit TRBD1. The V segment lost 6 bases and the J segment 0 bases; nucleotides outside the gene matches: 4. CDR1 KGHSH and CDR2 LQKENI come from the germline V gene. There are 14 residues in the CDR3. CDR3 DNA: TGTGCCAGCTCTCGGGGACAGATGAACACTGAAGCTTTCTTT. Its protein product is CASSRGQMNTEAFF.

This chain joins TRBV7-9 and TRBJ1-2; D uncertain. The germline V gene encodes CDR1 SEHNR and CDR2 FQNEAQ (reference sequence). This CDR3 is 14 amino acids long. V lost 2 bases to trimming and J lost 4 bases, with 11 bases between them. CDR3 amino acids: CASSLISPLYGYTF. CDR3 nucleotide sequence: TGTGCCAGCAGCTTAATTAGCCCACTCTATGGCTACACCTTC.

This clonotype was counted a few times. The chain employs TRBV28 and TRBJ1-6, with TRBD1 as a possible D gene (6 bases). Trimming removed 4 bases from V and 9 bases from J, with 13 bases in between. From germline, CDR1 is MDHEN and CDR2 SYDVKM. The CDR3 length is 14 residues. The CDR3 DNA reads TGTGCCAGCAGTTGGGCAGGGGATAGTTCACCCCTCCACTTT. It translates to CASSWAGDSSPLHF.

This clonotype was seen a handful of times. The chain recombines TRBV28 with TRBJ2-5; D gene uncertain. The V end lost 11 bases, the J end lost 1 base, and 14 bases lay between the germline ends. The CDR3 extends over 13 amino acids. Germline lookup yields CDR1 MDHEN and CDR2 SYDVKM. In DNA, the CDR3 is TGTGCCTGCACCGGTAGAAGCCAAGAGACCCAGTACTTC. This codes for CACTGRSQETQYF. Using reference TRBV28 and TRBJ2-5 for the parts outside the CDR3, the full variable domain is DVKVTQSSRYLVKRTGEKVFLECVQDMDHENMFWYRQDPGLGLRLIYFSYDVKMKEKGDIPEGYSVSREKKERFSLILESASTNQTSMYLCACTGRSQETQYFGPGTRLLVL.

A few counts support this clonotype. The chain links TRBV10-1 to TRBJ2-3; TRBD2 aligns across 11 bases. Per germline, CDR1 WNHNN and CDR2 SYGVQD (reference sequence). Unmatched junction bases numbered 2, after V lost 8 bases and J lost 4 bases. CDR3 length equals 13 residues. CDR3 nucleotides: TGCGCCAGCGGGACTAGCGGCGCAGATACGCAGTATTTT. Protein: CASGTSGADTQYF.

This clonotype was picked up a small number of times. The V and J genes are TRBV20-1 and TRBJ1-6; D may be TRBD1 (5 bases). The CDR3 is made up of 16 amino acids. Germline V gene sequence: CDR1 DFQATT, CDR2 SNEGSKA (reference sequence). Trimming removed 2 bases at V and 0 bases at J, with 11 bases between. The CDR3: CSARQGSGSYNSPLHF. The CDR3 bases are TGCAGTGCTAGACAGGGTTCGGGCTCCTATAATTCACCCCTCCACTTT.

This clonotype was picked up many times. The chain carries TRBV20-1 and TRBJ1-1; D is uncertain. The V end was cut by 3 bases, the J end by 5 bases, with 10 bases between. Germline assignment: CDR1 DFQATT and CDR2 SNEGSKA (reference sequence). This CDR3 contains 12 residues. In DNA form, the CDR3 reads TGCAGTGCTAGTCAAAGGAATACTGAAGCTTTCTTT. Protein sequence: CSASQRNTEAFF.

This clonotype was recorded many times. The V call is TRBV2, the J call TRBJ2-3, with 7 bases matching TRBD2. Losses at the gene ends were 6 bases for V and 2 bases for J; bases not matched to a gene: 14. Germline values: CDR1 SNHLY, CDR2 FYNNEI. The CDR3 covers 17 residues. The CDR3 DNA reads TGTGCCAGCAGGCCCCGGGAGACTAGCCGGAACACAGATACGCAGTATTTT. This sequence encodes CASRPRETSRNTDTQYF.

The chain employs TRBV18 and TRBJ1-2; possible D gene TRBD1, 6 bases. The V and J ends lost 6 bases and 8 bases respectively, with 19 bases between them. CDR3 length: 14 amino acids. From germline, CDR1 is KGHSH and CDR2 LQKENI. The CDR3 DNA reads as TGTGCCAGCTCCCCTTTATCGGGGGCGGAGGGCTACACCTTC. Its translation is CASSPLSGAEGYTF.

This clonotype was seen a few times. The rearrangement uses TRBV20-1 and TRBJ1-5, with 9 bases that match TRBD1. With V trimmed by 4 bases and J by 6 bases, 7 bases remained unmatched. The CDR3 has 14 amino acids. Germline V gene lookup returns CDR1 DFQATT and CDR2 SNEGSKA (reference sequence). The CDR3 region is CSATGGQGSQPQHF. The CDR3 DNA reads TGCAGTGCTACCGGGGGACAGGGTTCTCAGCCCCAGCATTTT.

V and J are TRBV10-3 and TRBJ1-1, with 9 bases matching TRBD1. This CDR3 is built from 13 residues. J gave up 4 bases and V 5 bases, and 2 bases lay outside the gene matches. Per the germline V gene, CDR1 is ENHRY and CDR2 is SYGVKD. The CDR3 DNA follows: TGTGCCATCAGTAGACAGGGGGGCACTGAAGCTTTCTTT. Protein product: CAISRQGGTEAFF.

This clonotype has only a few counts. The V call is TRBV7-2, the J call TRBJ2-5; the D call may be TRBD1 or TRBD2 (6 bases each). The V gene lost 8 bases and the J gene lost 2 bases, with 21 bases spanning the gap. From germline, CDR1 is SGHTA and CDR2 FQGNSA. CDR3 length: 16 amino acids. CDR3 in DNA: TGTGCCAGCGGGGGGCGGATGGAGACAGCGCAAGAGACCCAGTACTTC. Encoded protein: CASGGRMETAQETQYF.

This clonotype showed up just a few times. This chain joins TRBV11-1 and TRBJ1-6; TRBD1 agrees at 8 bases. CDR3 length: 14 amino acids. Trimming took 7 bases from V and 7 from J; bases not matched to a gene: 6. Germline values: CDR1 SGHAT, CDR2 FQDESV (reference sequence). In nucleotides, the CDR3 is TGTGCCAGCACCGTGGACAGGGTCAATTCACCCCTCCACTTT. Protein sequence: CASTVDRVNSPLHF.

V and J are TRBV18 and TRBJ1-1, with 7 bases lining up with TRBD1. J was trimmed by 0 bases and V by 6 bases; bases with no gene match: 7. The germline V gene has CDR1 KGHSH and CDR2 LQKENI. The CDR3 contains 15 residues. The CDR3 DNA sequence: TGTGCCAGCTCGACGTTACAGGGGATGAACACTGAAGCTTTCTTT. This encodes CASSTLQGMNTEAFF.

Ten or more counts support this clonotype. The chain has TRBV20-1 and TRBJ2-3, with D possibly matching TRBD2 (6 bases). V was pared by 6 bases and J by 6 bases, with 25 bases between. CDR1 is DFQATT, CDR2 SNEGSKA, per germline (reference sequence). The CDR3 sequence is 16 residues long. The CDR3 is CSAGWSGASGLDTQYF. CDR3 nucleotide sequence: TGCAGTGCCGGGTGGTCGGGAGCCTCGGGCCTGGATACGCAGTATTTT.

This clonotype was detected only a few times. The rearrangement joins TRBV10-1 to TRBJ2-3; TRBD2 matches at 13 bases. The CDR3 totals 15 residues. Unmatched junction bases numbered 5, after V lost 5 bases and J lost 6 bases. From germline, CDR1 is WNHNN and CDR2 SYGVQD (reference sequence). CDR3 in amino acids: CASSRTSGSGDTQYF. The CDR3 nucleotides are TGCGCCAGCAGTCGGACTAGCGGGAGTGGGGATACGCAGTATTTT.

This clonotype was observed a few times. The chain is built from TRBV29-1 and TRBJ2-3; TRBD2 aligns across 12 bases. With 8 bases clipped from V and 5 bases from J, the junction kept 8 bases outside the gene matches. Per the germline V gene, CDR1 is SQVTM and CDR2 is ANQGSEA. The CDR3 covers 14 residues. The CDR3 DNA is TGCAGCCTTAGTGGGGGACTAGCGGGAGATACGCAGTATTTT. This translates into CSLSGGLAGDTQYF.

The CDR3 protein is CASSSPGTGAADTQYF. Here the CDR3 DNA reads TGTGCCAGCAGTTCGCCTGGGACAGGGGCGGCAGATACGCAGTATTTT. The genes are TRBV28 and TRBJ2-3; 10 bases match TRBD1. Per germline, CDR1 MDHEN and CDR2 SYDVKM. This CDR3 contains 16 residues. The J segment lost 4 bases and the V segment lost 4 bases, leaving 8 bases of the junction unmatched.

The chain joins TRBV6-5 to TRBJ2-5; no definite D call. CDR1 MNHEY and CDR2 SVGAGI come from the germline V gene. V was shortened by 0 bases and J by 7 bases, with 12 bases between the two germline ends. This CDR3 comprises 14 residues. The CDR3 nucleotides are TGTGCCAGCAGTTACTCGATTCTCTCAGGGACCCAGTACTTC. As protein: CASSYSILSGTQYF.

This clonotype was recorded a few times. The gene calls are TRBV6-5 and TRBJ1-4, with 9 bases that match TRBD1. V gave up 6 bases and J gave up 6 bases; unmatched junction bases: 5. This CDR3 comprises 14 residues. CDR1 and CDR2 from the germline V gene are MNHEY and SVGAGI. CDR3 sequence reads: CASRRDRVYEKLFF. CDR3 coding DNA: TGTGCCAGCAGGAGGGACAGGGTTTATGAAAAACTGTTTTTT.

This chain connects TRBV10-3 to TRBJ2-3, with 8 bases aligning to TRBD2. CDR3 length: 15 residues. Germline V gene sequence: CDR1 ENHRY, CDR2 SYGVKD. Trimming at V came to 6 bases and at J to 1 base, leaving 6 bases not matched to a gene. The CDR3 protein is CAISVAGTGTDTQYF. As DNA, the CDR3 is TGTGCCATCAGCGTAGCGGGAACAGGCACAGATACGCAGTATTTT.

This clonotype came up a few times. V is TRBV29-1 and J is TRBJ1-4, with D maybe TRBD1 (5 bases). V was pared by 4 bases and J by 4 bases, with 10 bases between. This CDR3 contains 13 residues. Germline loops: CDR1 SQVTM, CDR2 ANQGSEA. This CDR3 reads CSVAGGFNEKLFF. In DNA form, the CDR3 reads TGCAGCGTTGCTGGGGGATTTAATGAAAAACTGTTTTTT.

V usage is TRBV6-5 and J usage is TRBJ2-3; 12 bases fit TRBD2. The CDR3 length is 15 residues. CDR1 MNHEY and CDR2 SVGAGI come from the germline V gene. Trimming cost V 6 bases and J 6 bases; bases outside gene matches: 7. The CDR3 region has the DNA TGTGCCAGCAGCGCCGGACTAGCGGGAAGCGATACGCAGTATTTT. It translates to CASSAGLAGSDTQYF.